A single TCR beta chain is shown here with its context. The data stem from a study of blood T cell repertoires in COVID-19. Study context: PBMCs, B-cell-depleted T cells, or T cells were the source of the cDNA or gDNA that made up the material.

This CDR3 has 14 residues. V gave up 2 bases and J gave up 7 bases, with 15 bases separating them. Germline CDR1 LNHDA, CDR2 SQIVND (reference sequence). How the authors handled the data: Estimates of nucleated cell counts were drawn from the amplification of reference gene primers. Data came from immunoSEQ multiplex PCR; TCRdb stores just in-frame clones and leaves some out. D and trimming come from the DNA, and the V and J calls and clone size come from that table. The table lists roughly 140,000 clones, about 90% of them singletons, with 1.7% in the top ten. This sequence joins TRBV19 and TRBJ2-7; possibly TRBD2 for D (6 bases). The receptor's source is a woman in her fifties or sixties with acute or convalescent COVID-19. The source material was peripheral blood. In DNA, the CDR3 is TGTGCCAGTAGTATACAGGCCAGGGCGGGGGAGCAGTACTTC. Encoded protein: CASSIQARAGEQYF.